This T cell receptor beta chain appears in the sequencing data of a study of T cells after yellow fever vaccination. TCRdb re-analysed the 5' RACE reads in MiXCR, keeping a single row per CDR3 protein. The sample holds 500,000 to 700,000 distinct CDR3 sequences, roughly 19% seen once. About this clonotype itself: What it recognizes is unknown.

Findings of the study overall: A secondary response was less intense yet reached its peak sooner, at day 5 versus 15.

Trimming removed 3 bases at V and 2 bases at J, with 13 bases between. The CDR3 is 15 amino acids. Germline assignment: CDR1 WSHSY and CDR2 SAAADI. V and J are TRBV10-2 and TRBJ2-5; D remains ambiguous. The receptor was isolated from a man under 40 who received the YFV17D yellow fever vaccine. This specimen was PBMCs, taken 15 days after the yellow fever booster vaccination. This CDR3 is CASSDLVGRQETQYF. The CDR3, as DNA: TGCGCCAGCAGTGATTTGGTCGGAAGACAAGAGACCCAGTACTTC.